One and the same sample provided the 25 T cell receptor beta chains below, sequenced in a study of shared clonotypes between healthy human individuals. CD8 cells regarded as naive lacked CD45RO, were positively chosen for CCR7, and omitted terminally differentiated effector memory CD45RA+ cells. The repertoire was sequenced with immunoSEQ multiplex PCR; TCRdb's copy has only in-frame clones and lacks some. The repertoire holds approximately 2,200,000 clones, with 90% to 95% as singletons. The sequencing sample was made of naive CD8+ T cells from PBMCs. The receptor source for this set is a man in his late teens or twenties in good health. Some clones in this sample may be carry-over from other donors' samples.

This clone appeared once. This chain joins TRBV7-9 and TRBJ2-7; TRBD2 matches 11 bases. The J segment lost 1 base and the V segment lost 3 bases, leaving 14 bases of the junction unmatched. The CDR3 covers 19 residues. Germline lookup yields CDR1 SEHNR and CDR2 FQNEAQ (reference sequence). The DNA for the CDR3 is TGTGCCAGCAGCTTCCCCCTAGCGGGAGGTCCCCTCTATTCCTACGAGCAGTACTTC. Protein sequence: CASSFPLAGGPLYSYEQYF.

The chain joins TRBV5-6 to TRBJ2-7; D is undetermined. This CDR3 is built from 12 residues. Germline V gene data show CDR1 as SGHDT and CDR2 as YYEEEE. Trimming took off 4 bases at V and 5 bases at J, with 10 bases between the two ends. CDR3 DNA: TGTGCCAGCAGCCCGGGCAGAGACGAGCAGTACTTC. It encodes CASSPGRDEQYF. Complete variable domain (other parts from reference TRBV5-6 and TRBJ2-7): DAGVTQSPTHLIKTRGQQVTLRCSPKSGHDTVSWYQQALGQGPQFIFQYYEEEERQRGNFPDRFSGHQFPNYSSELNVNALLLGDSALYLCASSPGRDEQYFGPGTRLTVT.

V usage is TRBV13 and J usage is TRBJ1-2; 9 positions agree with TRBD1. The trim removed 7 bases at V and 4 bases at J, leaving 4 bases unmatched. Germline V CDR1 and CDR2: PRHDT, FYEKMQ (reference sequence). The CDR3 runs to 13 residues. CDR3 sequence reads: CASTDRGAYGYTF. DNA of the CDR3: TGTGCCAGCACGGACAGGGGAGCCTATGGCTACACCTTC.

This rearrangement joins TRBV5-4 to TRBJ2-7, with unresolved D. The V end lost 1 base, the J end lost 2 bases, and 4 bases lay between the germline ends. The CDR3 totals 12 residues. Germline V gene sequence: CDR1 SGHNT, CDR2 YYREEE (reference sequence). CDR3 region: CASSLKPYEQYF. In DNA form, the CDR3 reads TGTGCCAGCAGCTTGAAGCCCTACGAGCAGTACTTC.

The chain carries TRBV7-6 and TRBJ1-3; TRBD1 might be the D (6 bases). Germline V CDR1 and CDR2: SGHVS, FNYEAQ. The V and J ends lost 7 bases and 4 bases respectively, with 20 bases between them. The CDR3 consists of 16 residues. CDR3 in amino acids: CASTLSGRGAGNTIYF. CDR3 DNA sequence: TGTGCCAGCACGTTGTCGGGCAGGGGTGCCGGAAACACCATATATTTT.

The chain couples TRBV11-2 to TRBJ1-4; TRBD1 might be the D (6 bases). CDR1 SGHAT and CDR2 FQNNGV come from the germline V gene. The CDR3 covers 16 residues. Trimming pared 1 base from V and 4 bases from J, leaving 13 bases between. Here the CDR3 DNA reads TGTGCCAGCAGCTTAGCGGTTACAGGGCTTAATGAAAAACTGTTTTTT. The encoded protein is CASSLAVTGLNEKLFF.

The chain employs TRBV9 and TRBJ2-1, with a tentative D call TRBD1 (6 bases). The CDR3 sequence is 15 residues long. V lost 0 bases and J lost 10, with 17 bases in between. Germline lookup yields CDR1 SGDLS and CDR2 YYNGEE. The CDR3 spells CASSVGRGPRLEQFF. CDR3 bases: TGTGCCAGCAGCGTAGGCAGGGGCCCCCGGTTAGAGCAGTTCTTC.

This rearrangement joins TRBV9 to TRBJ2-2; D remains unclear. V was shortened by 5 bases and J by 4 bases, with 21 bases between the two germline ends. The CDR3 totals 17 residues. CDR1 is SGDLS, CDR2 YYNGEE, per germline. The CDR3 DNA sequence: TGTGCCAGCAGTGAACTACCGGTCTCAGGCCCCACCGGGGAGCTGTTTTTT. It is translated as CASSELPVSGPTGELFF.

The chain is built from TRBV7-9 and TRBJ1-1, with 12 positions matching TRBD1. V trimming: 7 bases; J trimming: 0 bases; junction bases outside the gene matches: 6. The CDR3 covers 16 residues. Germline CDR1 and CDR2: SEHNR and FQNEAQ (reference sequence). Written as DNA, the CDR3 is TGTGCCAGCAACGGGGACAGGGGGCTCTTGAACACTGAAGCTTTCTTT. Its translation: CASNGDRGLLNTEAFF.

The genes are TRBV9 and TRBJ2-1, with D hard to call. Deletions cut 0 bases from V and 6 bases from J, with 10 bases between. The CDR3 has 14 residues. Germline V gives CDR1 SGDLS, CDR2 YYNGEE. The CDR3 sequence: CASSVGVSVNEQFF. The CDR3 DNA follows: TGTGCCAGCAGCGTAGGGGTAAGCGTCAATGAGCAGTTCTTC.

The chain uses TRBV9 and TRBJ2-4, with 9 nucleotides matching TRBD2. After removal of 8 bases from V and 1 base from J, the junction contained 13 bases not matched to a gene. The germline gives CDR1 SGDLS, CDR2 YYNGEE. The CDR3 runs 17 residues. CDR3 loop: CASSHSGSDIAKNIQYF. The DNA for the CDR3 is TGTGCCAGTAGTCATAGCGGGAGTGATATTGCCAAAAACATTCAGTACTTC.

V is TRBV2 and J is TRBJ1-2; the D is unclear. CDR1 is SNHLY and CDR2 is FYNNEI in the germline V gene. V was trimmed by 7 bases and J by 4 bases, leaving 13 bases between them. The CDR3 consists of 13 residues. Here the CDR3 reads CASIRGESYGYTF. CDR3 sequence (DNA): TGTGCCAGCATCCGCGGGGAGAGCTATGGCTACACCTTC.

The chain combines TRBV5-6 with TRBJ2-3; TRBD2 is a possible D gene (5 bases). CDR3 length equals 14 residues. Germline V gene sequence: CDR1 SGHDT, CDR2 YYEEEE. V was trimmed by 1 base and J by 0 bases, leaving 6 bases between them. The CDR3 DNA is TGTGCCAGCAGCTTGCGGGGTAGCACAGATACGCAGTATTTT. Protein: CASSLRGSTDTQYF.

As regards this clone: Additional DNA sequences in this sample encode the identical CDR3. The chain recombines TRBV5-4 with TRBJ1-1; D ambiguous. The CDR3 covers 13 residues. CDR1 SGHNT and CDR2 YYREEE come from the germline V gene (reference sequence). V lost 1 base to trimming and J lost 1 base, with 5 bases between them. CDR3 residues: CASSLLGNTEAFF. The CDR3, as DNA: TGTGCCAGCAGCTTGCTTGGGAACACTGAAGCTTTCTTT.

The chain couples TRBV18 to TRBJ2-7, with no clear D. V was trimmed by 0 bases and J by 3 bases, leaving 9 bases between them. This CDR3 contains 14 residues. Germline CDR1 reads KGHSH; CDR2 reads LQKENI. CDR3 residues: CASSPPSALYEQYF. CDR3 in DNA: TGTGCCAGCTCACCACCGAGTGCCCTCTACGAGCAGTACTTC.

The chain employs TRBV5-6 and TRBJ2-3; weak D call: TRBD2 (5 bases). This CDR3 comprises 14 residues. V lost 2 bases and J 4 bases, leaving 11 bases between the germline ends. Germline V gene sequence: CDR1 SGHDT, CDR2 YYEEEE. This chain's CDR3 is CASSFMSGADTQYF. CDR3 coding DNA: TGTGCCAGCAGCTTTATGTCCGGGGCAGATACGCAGTATTTT.

The V and J genes are TRBV9 and TRBJ2-3; TRBD2 agrees at 7 bases. V was pared by 0 bases and J by 4 bases, with 5 bases of the junction left unmatched. The CDR3 has 15 residues. Germline loops: CDR1 SGDLS, CDR2 YYNGEE. CDR3 DNA sequence: TGTGCCAGCAGCGTAGACGGGAGGAGCTCAGATACGCAGTATTTT. This codes for CASSVDGRSSDTQYF.

About this clone itself: Other DNA sequences from this sample encode an identical CDR3 as well. The V and J genes are TRBV9 and TRBJ2-7; 9 bases align to TRBD1. Germline loops: CDR1 SGDLS, CDR2 YYNGEE. CDR3 length: 14 residues. With 4 bases clipped from V and 2 bases from J, the junction kept 4 bases outside the gene matches. CDR3 in DNA: TGTGCCAGCAGCCCAGGACAGGGGCCCTACGAGCAGTACTTC. Translated, it gives CASSPGQGPYEQYF.

The V gene is TRBV7-8, the J gene TRBJ2-1; 10 nucleotides match TRBD2. The trim removed 5 bases at V and 10 bases at J, leaving 8 bases unmatched. CDR1 and CDR2 (germline): SGHVS, FQNEAQ. CDR3 length: 14 amino acids. As DNA, the CDR3 is TGTGCCAGCAGCCCAGGACTAGCGGCCTACGAGCAGTTCTTC. This translates into CASSPGLAAYEQFF.

The genes are TRBV27 and TRBJ2-3, with 9 nucleotides matching TRBD1. J lost 3 bases, V lost 8 bases, and 6 bases had no gene match. The CDR3 length is 14 residues. The germline V gene encodes CDR1 MNHEY and CDR2 SMNVEV (reference sequence). The CDR3 here is CASANRGLTDTQYF. CDR3 DNA sequence: TGTGCCAGCGCCAACAGGGGGCTGACAGATACGCAGTATTTT.

This rearrangement joins TRBV9 to TRBJ2-1; D is unclear. Trimming took off 0 bases at V and 6 bases at J, with 13 bases between the two ends. This CDR3 comprises 15 residues. Germline V lookup: CDR1 SGDLS, CDR2 YYNGEE. The CDR3 DNA reads as TGTGCCAGCAGCGTAGCAGCCTACCAAGGCAATGAGCAGTTCTTC. Translated: CASSVAAYQGNEQFF. Combining the CDR3 with reference TRBV9 and TRBJ2-1 gives the whole variable domain DSGVTQTPKHLITATGQRVTLRCSPRSGDLSVYWYQQSLDQGLQFLIQYYNGEERAKGNILERFSAQQFPDLHSELNLSSLELGDSALYFCASSVAAYQGNEQFFGPGTRLTVL.

The rearrangement joins TRBV19 to TRBJ2-3; D not certain. Germline CDR1 reads LNHDA; CDR2 reads SQIVND (reference sequence). Trimming pared 1 base from V and 2 bases from J, leaving 10 bases between. The CDR3 loop spans 15 amino acids. The CDR3 is CASSIGVLDTDTQYF. CDR3 coding DNA: TGTGCCAGTAGTATAGGAGTCTTGGACACAGATACGCAGTATTTT.

V is TRBV19 and J is TRBJ2-1, with 8 bases that match TRBD1. V lost 6 bases to trimming and J lost 3 bases; unmatched junction nucleotides: 13. CDR1 is LNHDA and CDR2 is SQIVND in the germline V gene (reference sequence). The CDR3 sequence is 17 residues long. The CDR3 is CASRPGQVSWGYNEQFF. CDR3 nucleotide sequence: TGTGCCAGTAGGCCGGGACAGGTTTCGTGGGGCTACAATGAGCAGTTCTTC. Full variable domain (rest looked up from reference TRBV19 and TRBJ2-1): DGGITQSPKYLFRKEGQNVTLSCEQNLNHDAMYWYRQDPGQGLRLIYYSQIVNDFQKGDIAEGYSVSREKKESFPLTVTSAQKNPTAFYLCASRPGQVSWGYNEQFFGPGTRLTVL.

The sample holds a few counts of this clone. The chain couples TRBV28 to TRBJ1-1; perhaps TRBD1 as D (5 bases). Trimming removed 2 bases from V and 0 bases from J, with 7 bases in between. Germline-derived CDR1 and CDR2 are MDHEN and SYDVKM. CDR3 length equals 14 residues. The CDR3 reads CASSLAGVNTEAFF. As DNA, the CDR3 is TGTGCCAGCAGTTTAGCGGGGGTGAACACTGAAGCTTTCTTT.

The rearrangement joins TRBV5-6 to TRBJ2-3, with 9 bases lining up with TRBD2. This CDR3 has 18 residues. The trim removed 1 base at V and 3 bases at J, leaving 12 bases unmatched. Germline V lookup: CDR1 SGHDT, CDR2 YYEEEE. The CDR3 nucleotides are TGTGCCAGCAGCTTGAGGCTAGCGGGATGGGCGGGTACAGATACGCAGTATTTT. Protein product: CASSLRLAGWAGTDTQYF.